The present TCR beta chain was sequenced within a study of blood T cell repertoires in COVID-19. Study context: From the United States, Italy and Spain came samples of acute and convalescent COVID-19. T cells, B-cell-depleted T cells, or PBMCs provided the cDNA or gDNA that served as material.

This CDR3 is built from 15 residues. The V gene end was trimmed by 6 bases and the J gene end by 8 bases; junction bases not matched to a gene: 12. CDR1 and CDR2 (germline): SGHRS, YFSETQ. Original processing notes: The assay estimated nucleated cells by amplifying reference gene primers. Profiling relied on immunoSEQ multiplex PCR, and the TCRdb table lists in-frame clones only, not all of them. That table is the source of V, J and clone size, and D and trimming were worked out from the DNA. The data show about 29,000 clones, roughly 83% seen once. The source material was peripheral blood. The V call is TRBV5-1, the J call TRBJ2-2; TRBD2 matches at 8 bases. The receptor was derived from an elderly man with active COVID-19. The CDR3 coding sequence is TGCGCCAGCACTGGAACTAGCGGCTGGGGTGGGGAGCTGTTTTTT. This gives the protein CASTGTSGWGGELFF.